This T cell receptor beta chain was identified during a study of cytomegalovirus exposure and HLA in healthy donors. A multiplex PCR was run with 60 Vbeta primers and 13 Jbeta primers. Profiled with immunoSEQ multiplex PCR; TCRdb holds only in-frame clones, not every one. Found here are about 200,000 clones, about 88% of them singletons; the top ten hold around 0.31%. This clone has just a few counts. V lost 1 base to trimming and J lost 5 bases, with 11 bases between them. Germline lookup yields CDR1 SGHAT and CDR2 FQDESV (reference sequence). The CDR3 consists of 14 residues. Material for sequencing was PBMCs. This clonotype originated in a woman aged 25 to 39 in good health and CMV-seronegative. The chain couples TRBV11-1 to TRBJ2-5, with D hard to call. The CDR3 DNA sequence: TGTGCCAGCAGCTTAGTGGCGGCTAAGGAGACCCAGTACTTC. Translating gives CASSLVAAKETQYF.